This TCR beta chain originates from a study of blood T cell repertoires in COVID-19. Per germline, CDR1 MNHEY and CDR2 SVGEGT. CDR3 size: 16 residues. V was pared by 3 bases and J by 1 base, with 5 bases of the junction left unmatched. Original data processing: Researchers report that nucleated cell counts were estimated from reference gene primer amplification. Only in-frame clones appear in the TCRdb table, and some are missing; sequencing was by immunoSEQ multiplex PCR. V, J and clone size reflect that table, while D and trimming were determined from the DNA. The sample consists of roughly 220,000 clones, about 85% of them appearing once.

The genes are TRBV6-2 or TRBV6-3 and TRBJ2-3; 9 bases line up with TRBD2. Sequenced input: peripheral blood. The receptor's source is a man younger than 45 with active or convalescent COVID-19. The CDR3: CASSYGREGRTDTQYF. The DNA of the CDR3 is TGTGCCAGCAGTTATGGGCGGGAGGGCCGCACAGATACGCAGTATTTT.